The rows below give T cell receptor beta chains drawn from one sample of a study of CD8+CD57+ T cells in acquired aplastic anemia. MiXCR, run by TCRdb on the reads, gives a single entry per CDR3 protein. In the table there are some 98,000 distinct CDR3 sequences, roughly 70% of which are singletons. Specimen: sorted CD4+, CD8+, or CD8+CD57+ T cells (not recorded which) from PBMCs. The receptors shown here come from a human donor with aplastic anemia. Each CDR3 is given with its conserved first and last residue. D genes are given only for firm matches. Rows give clone size only sometimes, using once, few, many, or a class for an expanded clone.

>NA|TRBV2|TRBJ1-5|NA
CASSAGKGNQPQHF
TGTGCCAGCAGTGCCGGGAAGGGCAATCAGCCCCAGCATTTT
>NA|TRBV20-1|TRBJ2-1|NA
CSATLASRYNEQFF
TGCAGTGCTACTCTAGCGTCTCGGTACAATGAGCAGTTCTTC
>NA|TRBV28|TRBJ2-3|NA
CASSLGWTATDTQYF
TGTGCCAGCAGTCTGGGCTGGACCGCCACAGATACGCAGTATTTT
>few|TRBV29-1|TRBJ2-3|TRBD2
CSESGLAGSDTQYF
TGCAGCGAATCGGGACTAGCGGGGTCAGATACGCAGTATTTT
>NA|TRBV3-1|TRBJ2-7|NA
CASSQEGGEQYF
TGTGCCAGCAGCCAAGAGGGAGGCGAGCAGTACTTC
>NA|TRBV11-1|TRBJ2-1|TRBD1
CASSPGTGGHNEQFF
TGTGCCAGCAGCCCTGGGACAGGGGGCCACAATGAGCAGTTCTTC
>once|TRBV12-3/TRBV12-4|TRBJ2-5|TRBD2
CASRTSGGRQETQYF
TGTGCCAGCCGGACTAGCGGGGGACGTCAAGAGACCCAGTACTTC
>NA|TRBV25-1|TRBJ1-1|TRBD1
CASSELLTGEAFF
TGTGCCAGCAGTGAACTCTTGACAGGGGAGGCTTTCTTT
>NA|TRBV11-1|TRBJ2-1|TRBD1
CASSSMGTGLNEQFF
TGTGCCAGCAGCTCAATGGGGACAGGGCTCAATGAGCAGTTCTTC
>NA|TRBV20-1|TRBJ1-2|NA
CSARGPANYGYTF
TGCAGTGCTAGAGGGCCAGCTAACTATGGCTACACCTTC
>NA|TRBV24-1|TRBJ1-2|TRBD1
CATSEGGLNYGYTF
TGTGCCACCAGTGAAGGGGGCTTGAACTATGGCTACACCTTC
>NA|TRBV24-1|TRBJ2-5|NA
CATSDTPPGHVRETQYF
TGTGCCACCAGTGACACCCCCCCAGGGCATGTGAGAGAGACCCAGTACTTC
>many|TRBV7-2|TRBJ2-5|TRBD2
CASSPFSSGSVKETQYF
TGTGCCAGCAGCCCCTTCTCTAGCGGGAGTGTTAAAGAGACCCAGTACTTC
>NA|TRBV20-1|TRBJ1-1|NA
CSARDGKRVNTEAFF
TGCAGTGCTAGAGACGGGAAAAGGGTGAACACTGAAGCTTTCTTT
>NA|TRBV29-1|TRBJ1-1|NA
CSVSLVEAFF
TGCAGCGTTTCCTTAGTGGAAGCTTTCTTT
>NA|TRBV6-1|TRBJ1-2|NA
CASSDSSLSDGYTF
TGTGCCAGCAGTGATTCGTCTCTTTCGGACGGCTACACCTTC
>NA|TRBV7-2|TRBJ1-5|NA
CASSLIDAQPQHF
TGTGCCAGCAGCTTAATAGATGCCCAGCCCCAGCATTTT
>once|TRBV6-2/TRBV6-3|TRBJ1-6|TRBD1
CASTPDRANSPLHF
TGTGCCAGCACCCCGGACAGGGCAAATTCACCCCTCCACTTT
>NA|TRBV20-1|TRBJ1-5|NA
CSAPVAGGNQPQHF
TGCAGTGCTCCAGTGGCAGGGGGCAATCAGCCCCAGCATTTT
>NA|TRBV24-1|TRBJ2-2|NA
CATSFRQTGELFF
TGTGCCACCAGCTTCAGACAGACCGGGGAGCTGTTTTTT
>NA|TRBV7-8|TRBJ2-1|NA
CASSPAAPEQFF
TGTGCCAGCAGCCCGGCGGCACCCGAGCAGTTCTTC
>once|TRBV7-6|TRBJ2-7|NA
CASSLGRLYEQYF
TGTGCCAGCAGCCTCGGACGGCTCTACGAGCAGTACTTC
>NA|TRBV24-1|TRBJ2-3|NA
CATSERAATDTQYF
TGTGCCACCAGTGAGCGGGCGGCCACAGATACGCAGTATTTT
>NA|TRBV5-1|TRBJ2-7|TRBD1
CASSTTGDEQYF
TGCGCCAGCAGCACCACAGGGGACGAGCAGTACTTC